The 11 T cell receptor beta chains below all came from one sample that was sequenced in a study of post-analysis software for immune sequencing data. Study-level results: There were a few TRBV segments more frequent in patients than controls, and TRBV5-6, TRBV5-1 and TRBV20-1 were among them.

Their specific antigens are unknown. The library was made from cDNA and included unique molecular identifiers. TCRdb recomputed calls from the PCR reads with MiXCR, one row per CDR3 protein. The sample yields hundreds of thousands of distinct CDR3 sequences, 25% to 30% seen once. Sequencing was done on a sample of blood. The origin of the receptors is a girl aged 5-17 years with multiple sclerosis.

The chain couples TRBV5-1 to TRBJ2-5; 7 bases are shared with TRBD1. V lost 4 bases and J lost 4; bases outside the gene matches: 7. This CDR3 comprises 14 residues. Germline V gene lookup returns CDR1 SGHRS and CDR2 YFSETQ. CDR3 region: CASSDRARGETQYF. The CDR3 DNA is TGCGCCAGCAGCGACAGGGCCCGGGGAGAGACCCAGTACTTC.

Only a few counts were recorded for this clonotype. A much more abundant neighbour one base away suggests this may be a read error. V and J are TRBV6-5 and TRBJ1-2; D is unresolved. The CDR3 has 15 residues. Germline CDR1 is MNHEY and CDR2 is SVGAGI. The CDR3 DNA reads TGTGCCGGCAGTTATAGCCCGGGAATTAACTATGGCTACACCTTC. The encoded protein is CAGSYSPGINYGYTF.

The chain couples TRBV5-1 to TRBJ2-3, with 7 bases aligning to TRBD2. Unmatched junction bases numbered 16, after V lost 7 bases and J lost 2 bases. The CDR3 length is 17 residues. The germline CDR1 and CDR2 sequences are SGHRS and YFSETQ. The DNA of the CDR3 is TGCGCCAGCTCGGTGTTAGTAGGACTAGATATCACAGATACGCAGTATTTT. Its protein product is CASSVLVGLDITDTQYF. Together with reference TRBV5-1 and TRBJ2-3, the CDR3 gives the full variable domain: KAGVTQTPRYLIKTRGQQVTLSCSPISGHRSVSWYQQTPGQGLQFLFEYFSETQRNKGNFPGRFSGRQFSNSRSEMNVSTLELGDSALYLCASSVLVGLDITDTQYFGPGTRLTVL.

V is TRBV12-3 or TRBV12-4 and J is TRBJ1-4, with D possibly matching TRBD1 (6 bases). V was pared by 3 bases and J by 7 bases, with 12 bases between. The CDR3 consists of 14 residues. Here the CDR3 DNA reads TGTGCCAGCAGTTTGGCCGGACAGAGTGAAAAACTGTTTTTT. It specifies CASSLAGQSEKLFF.

The chain links TRBV2 to TRBJ1-1; D is unclear. Germline V gene sequence: CDR1 SNHLY, CDR2 FYNNEI. This CDR3 has 14 amino acids. V lost 6 bases and J 1 base, leaving 12 bases between the germline ends. The CDR3 DNA reads TGTGCCAGCAGCTCGACTAGAAGGAACACTGAAGCTTTCTTT. This sequence encodes CASSSTRRNTEAFF.

This clonotype was seen at least ten times. The chain links TRBV5-1 to TRBJ2-1; 9 nucleotides line up with TRBD1. Unmatched junction bases numbered 6, after V lost 1 base and J lost 7 bases. This CDR3 contains 15 residues. Germline V CDR1 and CDR2: SGHRS, YFSETQ. The CDR3 bases are TGCGCCAGCAGCTTGATTCTGGGACAGGGAAATGAGCAGTTCTTC. Amino acid sequence: CASSLILGQGNEQFF. Combining the CDR3 with reference TRBV5-1 and TRBJ2-1 gives the whole variable domain KAGVTQTPRYLIKTRGQQVTLSCSPISGHRSVSWYQQTPGQGLQFLFEYFSETQRNKGNFPGRFSGRQFSNSRSEMNVSTLELGDSALYLCASSLILGQGNEQFFGPGTRLTVL.

V usage is TRBV27 and J usage is TRBJ1-2; D is unresolved. From germline, CDR1 is MNHEY and CDR2 SMNVEV (reference sequence). The CDR3 totals 14 residues. V was clipped by 4 bases and J by 4 bases, with 13 bases between them. Here the CDR3 reads CASSSSIGSYGYTF. The CDR3 DNA sequence: TGTGCCAGCAGTTCATCGATCGGCAGCTATGGCTACACCTTC.

This clonotype was counted only a few times. The chain uses TRBV6-1 and TRBJ2-5; 9 bases are shared with TRBD1. The CDR3 sequence is 15 residues long. The trim removed 5 bases at V and 4 bases at J, leaving 8 bases unmatched. Per the germline V gene, CDR1 is MNHNS and CDR2 is SASEGT. The DNA for the CDR3 is TGTGCCAGCAGTACCGGGACAGGGTGGGGAGAGACCCAGTACTTC. Translated: CASSTGTGWGETQYF.

V gene TRBV5-1 combines with J gene TRBJ2-5; 12 nucleotides line up with TRBD1. CDR1 and CDR2 from the germline V gene are SGHRS and YFSETQ. V was clipped by 3 bases and J by 4 bases; unmatched bases: 4. This CDR3 is 15 amino acids long. The CDR3 loop is CASSWGQGARETQYF. The CDR3 DNA follows: TGCGCCAGCAGCTGGGGACAGGGGGCTCGAGAGACCCAGTACTTC. The variable domain in full, completed from reference TRBV5-1 and TRBJ2-5, reads KAGVTQTPRYLIKTRGQQVTLSCSPISGHRSVSWYQQTPGQGLQFLFEYFSETQRNKGNFPGRFSGRQFSNSRSEMNVSTLELGDSALYLCASSWGQGARETQYFGPGTRLLVL.

This clonotype was detected once. CDR3 sequence: CASSQGLVGPKGETQYF. CDR3 DNA: TGTGCCAGCAGCCAAGGACTAGTGGGGCCCAAGGGGGAGACCCAGTACTTC. This sequence joins TRBV14 and TRBJ2-5; a possible D gene is TRBD2 (6 bases). Trimming cost V 1 base and J 5 bases, with 20 bases left between them. The germline V gene encodes CDR1 SGHDN and CDR2 FVKESK. This CDR3 spans 17 amino acids.

This clonotype appeared a few times. The chain joins TRBV6-6 to TRBJ1-2, with 7 nucleotides matching TRBD1. This CDR3 has 15 residues. The germline V gene encodes CDR1 MNHNY and CDR2 SVGAGI (reference sequence). V was clipped by 8 bases and J by 0 bases; unmatched bases: 9. CDR3 sequence: CASGNRQGTNYGYTF. The CDR3 DNA sequence: TGTGCCAGCGGAAATCGACAGGGTACTAACTATGGCTACACCTTC.